Shown below are 4 T cell receptor beta chains from a single sample sequenced in a study of blood T cell dynamics during melanoma immunotherapy. Time point specified: pre-treatment baseline. TCRdb's table, derived via immunoSEQ multiplex PCR, lists solely in-frame clones and lacks some. Of several thousand clones listed, approximately 86% are singletons. Sequences were derived from blood, sampled from a patient treated with checkpoint blockade. These receptors all stem from a human donor with melanoma.

The V and J genes are TRBV6-4 and TRBJ1-1; tentatively, D is TRBD1 (6 bases). The length of the CDR3 is 14 residues. V lost 7 bases to trimming and J lost 0 bases, with 12 bases between them. The germline CDR1 and CDR2 sequences are MRHNA and SNTAGT. CDR3 coding DNA: TGTGCCAGCACCCCAACAGGGCTGAACACTGAAGCTTTCTTT. Translated: CASTPTGLNTEAFF.

The rearrangement joins TRBV6-6 to TRBJ2-7, with TRBD1 matching over 7 bases. Trimming removed 7 bases from V and 7 bases from J; junction bases left unmatched: 13. Per the germline V gene, CDR1 is MNHNY and CDR2 is SVGAGI (reference sequence). CDR3 length: 14 amino acids. CDR3 in DNA: TGTGCCAGCACCCACCTCCCCACAGGGGATGAGCAGTACTTC. It codes for CASTHLPTGDEQYF.

This chain joins TRBV11-2 and TRBJ2-1; 12 positions agree with TRBD1. Germline CDR1 is SGHAT and CDR2 is FQNNGV. V gave up 1 base and J gave up 0 bases; unmatched junction bases: 7. The CDR3 has 19 amino acids. As DNA, the CDR3 is TGTGCCAGCAGCTTAGTTGGGACAGGGGGCGGGAGCTCCTACAATGAGCAGTTCTTC. It yields the protein CASSLVGTGGGSSYNEQFF. Full variable domain (outside the CDR3, taken from reference TRBV11-2 and TRBJ2-1): EAGVAQSPRYKIIEKRQSVAFWCNPISGHATLYWYQQILGQGPKLLIQFQNNGVVDDSQLPKDRFSAERLKGVDSTLKIQPAKLEDSAVYLCASSLVGTGGGSSYNEQFFGPGTRLTVL.

The rearrangement joins TRBV19 to TRBJ2-1; D uncertain. Germline lookup yields CDR1 LNHDA and CDR2 SQIVND (reference sequence). V gave up 4 bases and J gave up 7 bases, with 14 bases separating them. CDR3 length equals 14 residues. Here the CDR3 reads CASSRSVSLNEQFF. The CDR3 region has the DNA TGTGCCAGTAGTAGATCAGTGTCGTTGAATGAGCAGTTCTTC. Complete variable domain (other parts from reference TRBV19 and TRBJ2-1): DGGITQSPKYLFRKEGQNVTLSCEQNLNHDAMYWYRQDPGQGLRLIYYSQIVNDFQKGDIAEGYSVSREKKESFPLTVTSAQKNPTAFYLCASSRSVSLNEQFFGPGTRLTVL.